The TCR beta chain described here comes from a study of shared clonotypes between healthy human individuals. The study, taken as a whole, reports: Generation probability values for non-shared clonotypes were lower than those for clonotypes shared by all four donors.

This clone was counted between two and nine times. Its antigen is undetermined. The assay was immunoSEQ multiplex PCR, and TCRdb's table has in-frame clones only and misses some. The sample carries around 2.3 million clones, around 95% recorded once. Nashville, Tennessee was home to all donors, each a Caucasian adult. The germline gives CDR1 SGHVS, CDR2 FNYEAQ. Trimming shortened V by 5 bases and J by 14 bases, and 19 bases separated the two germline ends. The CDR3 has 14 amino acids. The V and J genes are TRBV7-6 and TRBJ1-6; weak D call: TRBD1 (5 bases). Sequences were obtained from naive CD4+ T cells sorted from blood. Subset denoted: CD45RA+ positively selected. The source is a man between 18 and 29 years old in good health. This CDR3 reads CASSPALTADTLHF. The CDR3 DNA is TGTGCCAGCAGCCCGGCCTTGACAGCCGACACCCTCCACTTT. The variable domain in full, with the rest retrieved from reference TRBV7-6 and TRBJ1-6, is GAGVSQSPRYKVTKRGQDVALRCDPISGHVSLYWYRQALGQGPEFLTYFNYEAQQDKSGLPNDRFSAERPEGSISTLTIQRTEQRDSAMYRCASSPALTADTLHFGNGTRLTVT.